The rows below give T cell receptor beta chains drawn from one sample of a study of T-cell memory formation after mild COVID-19. TCRdb redid the calling of the 5' RACE reads with MiXCR, one entry per CDR3 protein. The sample comprises 450,000 or so distinct CDR3 sequences, approximately 23% of which are singletons, and around 13% rests with the top ten. The sample taken for sequencing was PBMCs or a T cell subset sorted from them (not recorded which). Receptors were obtained from an adult woman who had mild COVID-19 (a few samples of this study predate the infection). Cell type and time point are not known. Each CDR3 is given with its conserved first and last residue. Each record gives: V gene, D gene, J gene, clone size, CDR3 protein, CDR3 DNA. A D gene is named only where the DNA matches it firmly. The size field is filled for only some rows; it gives once, few, many or a size class.

TRBV6-4	NA	TRBJ2-1	NA	CASSEVGGEQFF	TGTGCCAGCAGTGAGGTAGGGGGGGAGCAGTTCTTC
TRBV7-9	NA	TRBJ1-5	once	CASSFGSGGLFSNQPQHF	TGTGCCAGCAGCTTCGGGTCCGGGGGCCTATTTAGCAATCAGCCCCAGCATTTT
TRBV30	TRBD1	TRBJ1-4	NA	CAWSGTGEVEKLFF	TGTGCCTGGAGCGGGACAGGGGAAGTTGAAAAACTGTTTTTT
TRBV12-3/TRBV12-4	NA	TRBJ2-5	few	CASSAGSAGYETQYF	TGTGCCAGCAGTGCTGGGTCGGCAGGGTACGAGACCCAGTACTTC
TRBV7-6	TRBD2	TRBJ2-3	few	CASSWAGGSTDTQYF	TGTGCCAGCAGCTGGGCGGGAGGTTCCACAGATACGCAGTATTTT
TRBV7-6	TRBD1	TRBJ2-3	few	CASSFQGAKDTQYF	TGTGCCAGCAGCTTCCAGGGGGCGAAAGATACGCAGTATTTT
TRBV28	NA	TRBJ1-2	NA	CASLRGLDGYTF	TGTGCCAGCCTTCGGGGGCTCGATGGCTACACCTTC
TRBV19	NA	TRBJ2-7	NA	CASSKDRGLIREQYF	TGTGCCAGTAGTAAGGACCGGGGCCTAATACGGGAGCAGTACTTC
TRBV5-5	TRBD2	TRBJ2-7	NA	CASSLLGGAASVEQYF	TGTGCCAGCAGCCTCCTCGGGGGGGCTGCCTCGGTCGAGCAGTACTTC
TRBV12-3/TRBV12-4	NA	TRBJ2-1	few	CASSFDHEQFF	TGTGCCAGCAGTTTTGACCATGAGCAGTTCTTC
TRBV7-2	NA	TRBJ2-1	few	CASSLGPTGNEQFF	TGTGCCAGCAGCTTGGGCCCAACGGGGAATGAGCAGTTCTTC
TRBV3-1	NA	TRBJ1-5	few	CASSPTGQTKNQPQHF	TGTGCCAGCAGTCCCACCGGACAAACCAAAAATCAGCCCCAGCATTTT
TRBV6-6	TRBD1	TRBJ1-2	NA	CASSYRGQVYGYTF	TGTGCCAGCAGTTACCGTGGACAGGTCTATGGCTACACCTTC
TRBV5-1	NA	TRBJ2-3	many	CASSSPGEDTQYF	TGCGCCAGCAGCTCCCCCGGCGAAGATACGCAGTATTTT
TRBV7-2	NA	TRBJ2-1	few	CASSLAKGEQFF	TGTGCCAGCAGCTTAGCCAAGGGGGAGCAGTTCTTC
TRBV5-1	NA	TRBJ2-5	few	CASSLGLGKEETQYF	TGCGCCAGCAGCTTGGGGTTAGGGAAAGAAGAGACCCAGTACTTC
TRBV24-1	NA	TRBJ2-1	NA	CATSSTRSSYNEQFF	TGTGCCACCAGTTCCACTAGATCGTCATACAATGAGCAGTTCTTC
TRBV18	NA	TRBJ1-1	NA	CASSPGTRGNTEAFF	TGTGCCAGCTCACCAGGAACCAGAGGGAACACTGAAGCTTTCTTT
TRBV5-1	NA	TRBJ1-1	NA	CASSFRDTNTEAFF	TGCGCCAGCAGCTTCCGGGACACAAACACTGAAGCTTTCTTT
TRBV7-9	TRBD1	TRBJ2-7	few	CASSFSMTGFDEQYF	TGTGCCAGCAGCTTCAGTATGACAGGGTTCGACGAGCAGTACTTC
TRBV4-2	NA	TRBJ2-7	NA	CASSQGAGSEDEQYF	TGTGCCAGCAGCCAAGGGGCCGGGAGTGAGGACGAGCAGTACTTC
TRBV5-1	NA	TRBJ1-1	NA	CASSLDRDLNTEAFF	TGCGCCAGCAGCTTGGACAGGGACTTGAACACTGAAGCTTTCTTT
TRBV20-1	NA	TRBJ1-2	few	CSAREGADYGYTF	TGCAGTGCTAGAGAAGGGGCCGACTATGGCTACACCTTC
TRBV12-3/TRBV12-4	NA	TRBJ1-2	NA	CASSTGLPNYGYTF	TGTGCCAGCAGTACAGGGCTCCCTAACTATGGCTACACCTTC
TRBV5-1	TRBD1	TRBJ1-1	few	CASSLGDSAGAFF	TGCGCCAGCAGCTTGGGGGACAGCGCAGGAGCTTTCTTT
TRBV5-1	NA	TRBJ2-2	NA	CASSTPGASTGELFF	TGCGCCAGCAGCACCCCAGGGGCCAGCACCGGGGAGCTGTTTTTT
TRBV6-5	NA	TRBJ1-1	NA	CASHPTPAYQNTEAFF	TGTGCCAGCCATCCAACTCCGGCCTACCAGAACACTGAAGCTTTCTTT
TRBV11-2	TRBD1	TRBJ2-1	NA	CASSARQGRSNEQFF	TGTGCCAGCAGCGCCAGACAGGGAAGGAGCAATGAGCAGTTCTTC
TRBV5-5	NA	TRBJ2-1	few	CASTLWGVAYNEQFF	TGTGCCAGCACCCTGTGGGGGGTGGCCTACAATGAGCAGTTCTTC
TRBV7-2	NA	TRBJ2-3	few	CASSNLKPLGDTQYF	TGTGCCAGCAGCAACCTAAAGCCCCTCGGGGATACGCAGTATTTT
TRBV6-1	TRBD1	TRBJ1-6	few	CASRGDSNYNSPLHF	TGTGCCAGCAGAGGGGACAGCAACTATAATTCACCCCTCCACTTT